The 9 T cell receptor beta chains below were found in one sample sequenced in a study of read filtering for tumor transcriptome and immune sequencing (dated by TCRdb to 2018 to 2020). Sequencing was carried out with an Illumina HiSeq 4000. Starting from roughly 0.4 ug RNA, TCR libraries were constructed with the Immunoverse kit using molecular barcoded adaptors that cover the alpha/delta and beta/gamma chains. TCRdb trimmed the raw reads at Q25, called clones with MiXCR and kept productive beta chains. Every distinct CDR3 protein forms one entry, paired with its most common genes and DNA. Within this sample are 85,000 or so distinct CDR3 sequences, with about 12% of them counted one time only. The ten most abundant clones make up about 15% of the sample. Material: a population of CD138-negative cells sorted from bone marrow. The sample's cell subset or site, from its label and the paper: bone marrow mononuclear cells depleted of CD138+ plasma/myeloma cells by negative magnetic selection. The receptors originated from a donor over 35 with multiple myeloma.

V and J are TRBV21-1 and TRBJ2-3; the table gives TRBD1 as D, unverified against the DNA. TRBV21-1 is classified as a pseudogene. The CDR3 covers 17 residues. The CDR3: CASSKALGTGSTDTQYF. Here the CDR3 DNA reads TGTGCCAGCAGCAAAGCCCTCGGGACAGGAAGCACAGATACGCAGTATTTT.

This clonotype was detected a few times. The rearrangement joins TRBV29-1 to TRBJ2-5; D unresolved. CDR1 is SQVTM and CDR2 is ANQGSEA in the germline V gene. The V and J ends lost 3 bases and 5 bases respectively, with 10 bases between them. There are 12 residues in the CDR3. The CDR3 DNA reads TGCAGCGTTGAGGGTCTTGGGGAGACCCAGTACTTC. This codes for CSVEGLGETQYF.

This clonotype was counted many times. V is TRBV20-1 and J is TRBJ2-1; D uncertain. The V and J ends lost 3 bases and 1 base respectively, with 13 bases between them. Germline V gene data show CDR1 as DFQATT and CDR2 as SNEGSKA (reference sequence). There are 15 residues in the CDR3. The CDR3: CSASPVAGSYNEQFF. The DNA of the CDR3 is TGCAGTGCTAGCCCCGTAGCTGGTTCCTACAATGAGCAGTTCTTC.

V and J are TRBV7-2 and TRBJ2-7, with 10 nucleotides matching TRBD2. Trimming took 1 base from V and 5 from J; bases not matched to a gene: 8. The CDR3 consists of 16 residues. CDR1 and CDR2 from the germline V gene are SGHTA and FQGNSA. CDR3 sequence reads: CASSLVPSGSLNEQYF. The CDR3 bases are TGTGCCAGCAGCTTAGTCCCTAGCGGGAGTTTGAACGAGCAGTACTTC.

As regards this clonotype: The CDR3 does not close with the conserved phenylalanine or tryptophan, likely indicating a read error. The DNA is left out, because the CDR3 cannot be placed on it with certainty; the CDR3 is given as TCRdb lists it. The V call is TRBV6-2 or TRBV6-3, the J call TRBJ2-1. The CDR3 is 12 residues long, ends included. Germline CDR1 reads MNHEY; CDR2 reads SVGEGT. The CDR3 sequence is CASSPPGGEQLS.

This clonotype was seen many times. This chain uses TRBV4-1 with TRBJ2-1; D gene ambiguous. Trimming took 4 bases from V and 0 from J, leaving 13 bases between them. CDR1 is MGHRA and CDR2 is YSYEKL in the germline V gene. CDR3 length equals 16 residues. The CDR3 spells CASSLRREVSYNEQFF. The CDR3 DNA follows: TGCGCCAGCAGCCTCCGCAGAGAGGTCTCCTACAATGAGCAGTTCTTC.

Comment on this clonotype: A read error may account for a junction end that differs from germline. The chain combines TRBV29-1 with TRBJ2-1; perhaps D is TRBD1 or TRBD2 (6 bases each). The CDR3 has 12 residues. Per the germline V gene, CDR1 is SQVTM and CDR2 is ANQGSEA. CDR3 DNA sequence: TGCAGCGTGCGAGGGGGGTCCAATGGGCAGTTCTTT. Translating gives CSVRGGSNGQFF.

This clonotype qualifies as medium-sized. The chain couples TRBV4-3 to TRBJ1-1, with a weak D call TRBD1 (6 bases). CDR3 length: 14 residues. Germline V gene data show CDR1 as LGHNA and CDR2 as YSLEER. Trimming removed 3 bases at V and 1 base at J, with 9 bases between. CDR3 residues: CASSHRTENTEAFF. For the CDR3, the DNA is TGCGCCAGCAGCCATAGGACAGAGAACACTGAAGCTTTCTTT.

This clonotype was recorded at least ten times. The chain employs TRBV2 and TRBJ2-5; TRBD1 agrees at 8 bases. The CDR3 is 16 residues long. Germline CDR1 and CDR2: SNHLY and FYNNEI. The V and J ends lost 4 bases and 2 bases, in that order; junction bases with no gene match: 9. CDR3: CASSGPPGQAQETQYF. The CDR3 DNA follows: TGTGCCAGCAGTGGCCCGCCGGGACAGGCGCAAGAGACCCAGTACTTC.